This TCR beta chain appears in the sequencing data of a study of cytomegalovirus exposure and HLA in healthy donors (dated by TCRdb to 2015 to 2018). Turning to the overall study: According to an earlier analysis of 450 to 650 of the donors, 150 million to 200 million T cells yielded 90 million to 140 million unique TCR beta sequences and approximately 280 Gb of sequence data. Roughly 300 gigabases of sequencing data and some 85 million unique TCR sequences were included in an early release covering around 650 HLA-typed donors. The genetic ancestry cluster associated with self-reported Caucasian donors included approximately 85% of the 350 to 500 genotyped donors. The study aimed to test whether signatures of past pathogen exposure could be identified by cataloging public T cell receptors. Using immunosequencing, the study profiled T cell repertoires from some 670 subjects and related those repertoires to cytomegalovirus serostatus. In addition to the first cohort of approximately 670 subjects, a separate validation cohort of 100 to 150 different subjects was used. To predict cytomegalovirus infection status, the study combined high-throughput TCR immunosequencing, statistical association of individual TCRs with disease status, and machine learning. A later analysis re-examined previously published TCR beta repertoires from roughly 720 donors and added high-resolution HLA genotyping to investigate patterns of TCR occurrence. Rather than using new phenotypic data, the later analysis identified candidate immune exposures from TCR beta sequences and from how often those sequences occurred across donors. An earlier analysis of some 500 of the donors applied high-throughput TCR beta sequencing to assess whether each TCR beta V gene segment acted as functional or pseudogenic. Donor age, sex, ethnicity and CMV serostatus were compiled alongside the repertoire data. A later genetic analysis used genome-wide SNP genotypes for about 65% of the 666 donors, treating that subset as a discovery cohort. All discovery cohort repertoires had been generated on a single sequencing platform. HLA typing included class I and class II loci at four-digit resolution. Typing coverage varied by locus: roughly 620-640 donors for A, B, C, DRB1 and DQB1; 522 for DQA1; 600 to 610 for DPA1; around 490 for DPB1. Four or five DR-DQ haplotypes were handled as single units for association and clustering, since linkage in the cohort was strong. On average, around 200,000 unique TCR beta nucleotide sequences were sequenced per donor among 350 to 400 genotyped donors of the cohort, with 15% to 20% of those sequences being non-productive. The investigation overall reported the following: Because the 87-base-pair reads could not distinguish some IMGT-functional V segments, including TRBV6-2 and TRBV6-3, those segments were excluded. A further reported finding was that TCR beta sequences accurately predicted the HLA-A and HLA-B alleles for most subjects in the first cohort. V-gene and J-gene trimming of TCR beta chains was associated with a missense DCLRE1C variant in a later genetic analysis, and the association was replicated in an independent cohort. A few of the identified cytomegalovirus-associated TCR beta chains were confirmed in vitro to be specific for cytomegalovirus antigens. Most TCR sequences were seen in very few donors, while some public TCRs were found in many individuals. When HLA alleles, especially DR and DQ, strongly co-occurred, TCR associations were difficult to assign to individual alleles. This cohort had only TCR beta chains sequenced, and the lack of alpha or paired-chain data limited which features could be detected. According to a later analysis, most CMV-associated TCR beta chains appeared to be HLA-restricted, and the HLA associations seemed to be driven largely by CMV exposure. In both the original and validation cohorts, the classifier was reported to diagnose cytomegalovirus status with high specificity and sensitivity. In a later analysis, some 18,000 TCR beta sequences were associated with specific HLA alleles at a false discovery rate of 0.05. In a later analysis, several top co-occurrence clusters were reported to appear linked to parvovirus B19, influenza, CMV and Epstein-Barr virus. In a later analysis, HLA-associated TCR beta chains showed more clonal expansion and lower generation probabilities than non-associated chains that were equally common. A group of highly shared sequence variants was considered likely to be a technical artifact of the sequencing pipeline. In an earlier analysis of some 500 of the donors, most TCR beta V segments were observed in productive rearrangements about 87% or about 30% of the time, broadly matching IMGT annotations. Because counts were too low, some 16 rarely observed V segments, including chromosome 9 orphons, were excluded from the earlier analysis of some 590 of the donors. Correlated functional status among segregating V segments might be attributable to linkage disequilibrium, but an unknown experimental factor could not be ruled out. The study listed approximately 160 TCR beta chains as associated with cytomegalovirus. A later genetic analysis reported fewer N-insertions in productive TCRs among donors in an Asian-associated ancestry cluster than the roughly 670-donor mean. HLA typing was unavailable for some donors at each locus, so association tests used only the typed subset. Immune exposure information for the cohort was limited to CMV serostatus. The authors suggested that the approach could potentially be extended to other disease states and immunological phenotypes. A later analysis found that TCR association rates varied across HLA loci, with DRB1 alleles showing the most associated TCRs and HLA-C alleles the fewest. Sequencing depth was assumed to be roughly uniform across donors in the presence/absence analyses, though that assumption may not hold.

Preparation of the library involved the immunoSEQ multiplex PCR assay. For the multiplex PCR, a mixture combining 60 forward primers for TCR Vbeta segments and 13 reverse primers for TCR Jbeta segments was used. The CDR3 region of rearranged TCR beta genes was amplified from genomic DNA with a multiplex PCR assay. The Illumina HiSeq System was used to sequence the amplified TCR beta libraries as 87-base-pair reads. Processing in the source paper ran as follows. A later analysis tallied 80 million to 95 million unique TCR beta chains across the 640 or so repertoires, and around 10 million of those chains were shared by two or more donors. To remove PCR and sequencing errors, raw reads were error-corrected and collapsed into unique sequences using a nearest-neighbor algorithm that merged closely related sequences. CDR3 sequences were aligned to IMGT reference sequences to assign V, D and J gene segments. For a sequence to be retained, a match of at least six nucleotides to both a V gene segment and a J gene segment was required. Rearrangements were called productive when the CDR3 lacked stop codons and stayed in frame with V and J; all others were non-productive. Following IMGT convention, CDR3 was defined as the stretch from the second conserved V-encoded cysteine up to the conserved J-encoded phenylalanine. The earlier analysis of 550 to 650 of the donors excluded any sequence lacking an unambiguous match to a single V gene segment. In an earlier analysis of some 590 of the donors, a V segment was called functional when productive rearrangements were above 56.7%, and segregating when the standard deviation between donors exceeded 5%. A statistical classification framework was developed to diagnose cytomegalovirus status using the catalog of TCR beta chain sequences. In a later analysis, V and J genes were assigned by comparing TCR nucleotide sequences against IMGT/GENE-DB human TR gene sequences. Using the TCRdist pipeline, a later analysis assigned CDR3 sequences along with most-parsimonious VDJ recombination scenarios. A later analysis defined each TCR beta chain by its CDR3 amino acid sequence plus V-gene family, and excluded reads lacking a unique V-gene family. A later analysis removed 450 to 600 highly shared, low-generation-probability nucleotide sequences to deal with suspected cross-contamination and a sequencing artifact. In a later analysis, a clonal expansion index was calculated for each public chain from normalized within-repertoire ranks of inferred template counts. Generation probabilities in a later analysis came from a VDJ recombination model fitted to out-of-frame rearrangements, and those results were checked against IGoR. In a later analysis, TCR-TCR, TCR-HLA and TCR-CMV co-occurrence was scored with hypergeometric tests, and a repertoire-size bias correction was applied to TCR pairs. In a later analysis, false discovery rates were estimated by permuting HLA or CMV assignments 20 times. In a later analysis, co-occurring TCRs were grouped with DBSCAN, and TCRdist sequence similarity was added when clustering was performed within HLA-allele-positive subsets. Co-occurrence clustering excluded repertoires with fewer than 30,000 or more than 120,000 public chains, plus five with anomalous nucleotide sharing. TCRdb mirrors the immuneACCESS table, restricted to in-frame sequences. Some clones are absent from its copies; in checked studies, under half trace to an unresolved V gene, and the reason for the others is unknown. That table furnishes V, J and clone size, whereas the DNA furnished D and trimming. The sample yields a few hundred thousand clones; 75% to 90% were counted once. Clones ranked in the top ten supply over 0.3% of the sample.

Including cysteine and phenylalanine, the CDR3 has 16 amino acids. Of the read, only the CDR3 DNA is kept; its 48 bases are in frame from base 1. CDR1 and CDR2 (MGHRA, YSYEKL) derive from the germline V gene. Germline trimming: 4 bases from V, 7 bases from J; junction bases outside gene matches: 14. In total, just over 650 healthy bone marrow donors made up the cohort. At the time of sampling, all cohort members were nominally healthy, though unrecorded immune exposures were likely present. The donor was CMV seronegative and belonged to the group of 352 seronegative cohort members. A peripheral blood sample was provided by each donor, and peripheral blood mononuclear cells were used for TCR beta sequencing. Genomic DNA was extracted from the blood cell samples with the Qiagen DNeasy Blood Extraction Kit. Turning to this clone: Its antigen target is currently unknown. No qualities accompany the bases; no much larger clone lies one base away.

Material for sequencing was PBMCs. The receptor comes from a girl aged 2 to 9 in good health and CMV-seronegative. The chain employs TRBV4-1 and TRBJ1-2; TRBD1 agrees with 8 junctional bases. The CDR3 protein sequence reads: CASSPGQGGKRSGYTF. In nucleotides, the sequence is TGCGCCAGCAGCCCCGGACAGGGAGGGAAACGAAGTGGCTACACCTTC.